This T cell receptor (beta chain) was sequenced in a study of T cell repertoires in cytomegalovirus infection. Whole-study context: CMV infection together with matching HLA type was indicated by public TCR beta signatures. Study-wide findings and caveats: HLA-C-restricted, CMV-specific TCR beta clonotypes were dominant ex vivo. CMV carriers having the relevant HLA were flagged by cumulative public TCR beta family frequency.

Of note for this clonotype: The target antigen is unknown.

The CDR3 loop spans 15 amino acids. V was clipped by 6 bases and J by 3 bases, with 18 bases between them. Germline V lookup: CDR1 SNHLY, CDR2 FYNNEI. TCRdb fed the reads into MiXCR, producing one record per CDR3 protein. Of about 450,000 distinct CDR3 sequences in the sample, roughly a third were seen once. This clonotype originated in a human donor in good health (CMV status not recorded). Some clones in this sample may be carry-over from other donors' samples. The chain carries TRBV2 and TRBJ2-7, with D tentatively TRBD1 (6 bases). Sequences were obtained from PBMCs. CDR3 sequence reads: CASSADSKWYYEQYF. The CDR3 region has the DNA TGTGCCAGCAGCGCGGACAGTAAATGGTACTACGAGCAGTACTTC.